This T cell receptor delta chain was found in a study of γδ T cells in repeated Plasmodium falciparum infection. Study context: Malaria-naive adults were infected with P. falciparum NF54 four times over about 600 days.

TCRdb reanalysed the multiplex PCR reads with CATT. The data hold approximately 90,000 delta-chain clones, with 0.75% to 1% observed a single time. Germline CDR1 is GEAIGNYY and CDR2 is EKD. CDR3 length: 19 residues. Trimming took 5 bases from V and 0 from J; bases not matched to a gene: 19. Concerning this clone: TCRdb records a much larger clone's protein for this DNA, with a difference at residue 4 that likely arises from a read error; the protein given is the translation of the DNA.

Vgamma9/Vdelta2+ and Vdelta2-negative gammadelta T cells were flow-sorted from PBMC for bulk sequencing. This receptor was obtained from a pool of human donors (malaria-infected and uninfected, not separated). Material: gamma-delta T cells from blood. The chain employs TRDV2 and TRDJ1; 8 bases fit TRDD3. TCRdb lists no J gene, so it was determined here by aligning the DNA to germline. CDR3 DNA: TGTGCCTGTGGCATCCTCACTTCCGTACTGGGGGCCGACACCGATAAACTCATCTTT. It is translated as CACGILTSVLGADTDKLIF.